This T cell receptor beta chain was recovered during a study of T cell repertoires in cytomegalovirus infection. Study as a whole: Recently identified HLA-C-restricted CMV epitopes were used, and well-studied HLA-B-restricted CMV epitopes were used as well. Signatures in public TCR beta sequences pointed to both CMV infection and matching HLA type.

The study's findings and limits: The ex vivo response showed dominance by HLA-C-restricted CMV-specific TCR beta clonotypes. Cumulative public TCR beta family frequency identified CMV carriers with the relevant HLA.

The table lists this clonotype with a few counts. No antigen is known for it. MiXCR, applied by TCRdb to the reads, yields one record per CDR3 protein. The top ten clones hold about 46% of a sample with some 590,000 distinct CDR3 sequences, approximately 40% of them seen once. The receptor's source is a human donor in good health (CMV status not recorded). Some clones in this sample may be carry-over from other donors' samples. Sequenced here: cultured PBMCs, sampled from culture after CMV antigen stimulation.

CDR3 amino acids: CASSTPLQGRETQYF. CDR3 DNA: TGTGCCAGCAGCACGCCCCTACAGGGCCGGGAGACCCAGTACTTC. The chain joins TRBV7-2 to TRBJ2-5; the D gene is possibly TRBD1 (6 bases). V lost 5 bases to trimming and J lost 5 bases, with 18 bases between them. CDR1 SGHTA and CDR2 FQGNSA come from the germline V gene. This CDR3 has 15 amino acids.